The present TCR beta chain was sequenced within a study of cytomegalovirus exposure and HLA in healthy donors. Study conclusions and caveats: There was a cluster of highly shared sequence variants that was likely a sequencing artifact.

Primers for the PCR totalled 60 Vbeta and 13 Jbeta. This table comes from immunoSEQ multiplex PCR, and its TCRdb copy is limited to in-frame clones, with some not included. The data hold under 200,000 clones, with 70% to 85% observed a single time. Remarks on this clone: The antigen is undetermined.

Among the donors, all were healthy bone marrow donors. In nominal health when sampled, donors likely had unrecorded immune exposures nonetheless. The source is a man between 35 and 55 years old in good health and CMV-seronegative. The sequenced sample was PBMCs.

The CDR3 nucleotides read TGTGCCAGCAGCTTAGCGACCCGGGACATGGCGAATGAGCAGTTCTTC. Translation gives CASSLATRDMANEQFF. The chain carries TRBV7-6 and TRBJ2-1; D is possibly TRBD1 (6 bases). Per the germline V gene, CDR1 is SGHVS and CDR2 is FNYEAQ. Trimming took 0 bases from V and 7 from J, leaving 16 bases between them. The CDR3 consists of 16 residues.